These 10 T cell receptor beta chains were sequenced from one sample in a study of cytomegalovirus exposure and HLA in healthy donors. Profiled with immunoSEQ multiplex PCR; TCRdb holds only in-frame clones, not every one. Of 90,000 to 150,000 clones listed, 70% to 90% are singletons. The source material was PBMCs. The receptors were gathered from a woman between 18 and 30 years old in good health and CMV-seropositive.

The CDR3 DNA follows: TGTGCCAGCAGTGGGACAGGGGCGGATTGGATGGCGAACACTGAAGCTTTCTTT. Encoded protein: CASSGTGADWMANTEAFF. V is TRBV2 and J is TRBJ1-1; TRBD1 matches at 9 bases. Per the germline V gene, CDR1 is SNHLY and CDR2 is FYNNEI. V lost 4 bases to trimming and J lost 1 base; unmatched junction nucleotides: 13. The CDR3 is made up of 18 amino acids.

The rearrangement links TRBV5-1 to TRBJ1-4; D remains unclear. This CDR3 has 14 amino acids. The V gene lost 0 bases and the J gene lost 8 bases, with 11 bases spanning the gap. Germline V lookup: CDR1 SGHRS, CDR2 YFSETQ. The CDR3 DNA reads TGCGCCAGCAGCTTGGCCCCGGTGAGCGAAAAACTGTTTTTT. Encoded protein: CASSLAPVSEKLFF.

This chain uses TRBV9 with TRBJ1-4; 9 bases match TRBD1. The trim removed 4 bases at V and 3 bases at J, leaving 4 bases unmatched. This CDR3 spans 15 amino acids. The germline V gene has CDR1 SGDLS and CDR2 YYNGEE. CDR3 sequence: CASSPRDRANEKLFF. In nucleotides, the CDR3 is TGTGCCAGCAGCCCCCGGGACAGGGCTAATGAAAAACTGTTTTTT.

The chain recombines TRBV6-6 with TRBJ1-2; TRBD1 matches at 7 bases. V trimming: 6 bases; J trimming: 8 bases; junction bases outside the gene matches: 12. Looked up from germline, CDR1 is MNHNY and CDR2 is SVGAGI (reference sequence). The CDR3 is made up of 14 amino acids. The CDR3 coding sequence is TGTGCCAGCAGCCGCTCTCGTGGACAGGCAGGCTACACCTTC. It codes for CASSRSRGQAGYTF.

This clone was seen once. The chain links TRBV4-1 to TRBJ1-5; 8 bases match TRBD1. Germline lookup yields CDR1 MGHRA and CDR2 YSYEKL. V was pared by 3 bases and J by 6 bases, with 10 bases of the junction left unmatched. The CDR3 consists of 16 residues. CDR3 loop: CASSHGTGGKVQPQHF. The CDR3 coding sequence is TGCGCCAGCAGCCATGGTACAGGGGGAAAGGTTCAGCCCCAGCATTTT.

This clone was seen a single time. The chain recombines TRBV13 with TRBJ2-1; a possible D gene is TRBD2 (6 bases). V dropped 0 bases and J dropped 4 bases, with 16 bases sitting between them. Germline V lookup: CDR1 PRHDT, CDR2 FYEKMQ (reference sequence). The CDR3 is 17 amino acids. The CDR3 loop is CASSLGLVGRPYNEQFF. The CDR3 nucleotides read TGTGCCAGCAGCTTAGGCCTAGTCGGGAGACCTTACAATGAGCAGTTCTTC.

J is TRBJ2-7 and V is TRBV7-2; D possibly corresponds to TRBD2 (6 bases). The CDR3 totals 14 residues. V dropped 3 bases and J dropped 2 bases, with 11 bases sitting between them. CDR1 and CDR2 from the germline V gene are SGHTA and FQGNSA. CDR3 loop: CASSFGDSTYEQYF. CDR3 DNA sequence: TGTGCCAGCAGCTTCGGGGACTCCACCTACGAGCAGTACTTC.

The chain links TRBV7-9 to TRBJ1-2; 9 bases are shared with TRBD1. After removal of 3 bases from V and 2 bases from J, the junction contained 10 bases not matched to a gene. The germline V gene has CDR1 SEHNR and CDR2 FQNEAQ (reference sequence). The CDR3 extends over 17 amino acids. The CDR3 DNA is TGTGCCAGCAGCTTTCACCGGGGACAGGGAGGGAACTATGGCTACACCTTC. Translating it yields CASSFHRGQGGNYGYTF.

Only a few counts were recorded for this clone. The V call is TRBV7-9, the J call TRBJ1-6, with D unclear. The CDR3 sequence is 14 residues long. V lost 5 bases, J lost 7 bases, and 12 bases lay in between. CDR1 is SEHNR, CDR2 FQNEAQ, per germline (reference sequence). The CDR3 DNA follows: TGTGCCAGCAGCCAGATGGAGCAGAATTCACCCCTCCACTTT. Translated: CASSQMEQNSPLHF.

The rearrangement uses TRBV29-1 and TRBJ2-2; D may be TRBD2 (5 bases). Germline V CDR1 and CDR2: SQVTM, ANQGSEA. Trimming took off 5 bases at V and 2 bases at J, with 9 bases between the two ends. CDR3 size: 13 residues. The CDR3 here is CSVREINTGELFF. The CDR3 nucleotides read TGCAGCGTTCGGGAAATTAACACCGGGGAGCTGTTTTTT.